The 19 T cell receptor beta chains reported below all come from one sample, sequenced in a study of blood T cells in healthy people across ages. A J-beta primer mix and a sample-barcoded 5' primer were used in a second PCR of roughly 7 to 12 cycles. TCRdb recomputed calls from the 5' RACE reads with MiXCR, one row per CDR3 protein. The sample yields about 690,000 distinct CDR3 sequences, 40% to 45% seen once. Sample: blood. The receptors were gathered from an elderly man in good health.

This clonotype was seen a single time. V usage is TRBV10-1 and J usage is TRBJ2-2; D is ambiguous. There are 14 residues in the CDR3. CDR1 WNHNN and CDR2 SYGVQD come from the germline V gene (reference sequence). V lost 4 bases and J 0 bases, leaving 6 bases between the germline ends. CDR3 residues: CASSVQANTGELFF. The CDR3 coding sequence is TGCGCCAGCAGTGTGCAGGCGAACACCGGGGAGCTGTTTTTT.

The V gene is TRBV30, the J gene TRBJ1-1, with D perhaps matching TRBD1 (6 bases). The germline V gene has CDR1 GTSNPN and CDR2 SVGIG (reference sequence). The CDR3 length is 13 residues. Trimming left V 4 bases short and J 1 base short, with 10 bases between. This CDR3 reads CAWTRQANTEAFF. In DNA form, the CDR3 reads TGTGCCTGGACCAGACAGGCGAACACTGAAGCTTTCTTT.

In its sample, this clonotype was seen a few times. J is TRBJ2-3 and V is TRBV6-2 or TRBV6-3; 14 nucleotides align to TRBD2. Unmatched junction bases numbered 11, after V lost 6 bases and J lost 3 bases. Germline V CDR1 and CDR2: MNHEY, SVGEGT. CDR3 length equals 18 residues. CDR3 coding DNA: TGTGCCAGCAGATTCACCGGGACTAGCGGGAGTTATACAGATACGCAGTATTTT. Residues: CASRFTGTSGSYTDTQYF.

This clonotype was observed a few times. The gene calls are TRBV20-1 and TRBJ2-4; 9 nucleotides match TRBD1. Germline V lookup: CDR1 DFQATT, CDR2 SNEGSKA (reference sequence). Losses at the gene ends were 0 bases for V and 7 bases for J; bases not matched to a gene: 4. This CDR3 region has 14 residues. The CDR3 DNA is TGCAGTGCTAGAGATGGACAGGGGAGGAACATTCAGTACTTC. Translated, it gives CSARDGQGRNIQYF.

The chain carries TRBV5-6 and TRBJ1-5; the D is unclear. The CDR3 is made up of 15 amino acids. Germline lookup yields CDR1 SGHDT and CDR2 YYEEEE. Trimming pared 5 bases from V and 2 bases from J, leaving 14 bases between. CDR3 region: CASRAWTGRNQPQHF. CDR3 sequence (DNA): TGTGCCAGCAGAGCTTGGACGGGTCGCAATCAGCCCCAGCATTTT. Variable domain in full (rest from reference TRBV5-6 and TRBJ1-5): DAGVTQSPTHLIKTRGQQVTLRCSPKSGHDTVSWYQQALGQGPQFIFQYYEEEERQRGNFPDRFSGHQFPNYSSELNVNALLLGDSALYLCASRAWTGRNQPQHFGDGTRLSIL.

This clonotype was counted a single time. Just one base apart from a much larger clone, this may be a read error. The chain couples TRBV7-2 to TRBJ2-3; perhaps TRBD1 as D (6 bases). The CDR3 has 15 amino acids. The V gene's germline CDR1 is SGHTA and CDR2 FQGNSA. V was shortened by 5 bases and J by 4 bases, with 16 bases between the two germline ends. DNA for the CDR3: TGTGCCAGCAGCCTCAACCCCCCAGGGGCAGATACGCAGTATTTT. Translated: CASSLNPPGADTQYF.

The chain uses TRBV2 and TRBJ2-1, with 9 bases lining up with TRBD2. Germline-derived CDR1 and CDR2 are SNHLY and FYNNEI. J gave up 7 bases and V 7 bases, and 17 bases lay outside the gene matches. The CDR3 contains 17 residues. The chain's CDR3 is CASTPLSGLALTNEQFF. The CDR3 bases are TGTGCCAGCACCCCGCTTTCGGGACTAGCCCTTACTAATGAGCAGTTCTTC. Supplemented by reference TRBV2 and TRBJ2-1, the full variable domain reads EPEVTQTPSHQVTQMGQEVILRCVPISNHLYFYWYRQILGQKVEFLVSFYNNEISEKSEIFDDQFSVERPDGSNFTLKIRSTKLEDSAMYFCASTPLSGLALTNEQFFGPGTRLTVL.

The chain is built from TRBV20-1 and TRBJ2-7, with D tentatively TRBD1 or TRBD2 (5 bases each). Trimming took off 7 bases at V and 3 bases at J, with 13 bases between the two ends. The CDR3 has 12 residues. The germline CDR1 and CDR2 sequences are DFQATT and SNEGSKA (reference sequence). This CDR3 is CSVLGDGYEQYF. The CDR3 nucleotides read TGCAGTGTCCTCGGGGACGGCTACGAGCAGTACTTC.

This sequence joins TRBV3-1 and TRBJ2-5; 13 bases align to TRBD2. V shed 1 base and J 2 bases; nucleotides not matched to a gene: 7. The CDR3 extends over 18 amino acids. Germline V gene data show CDR1 as LGHDT and CDR2 as YNNKEL (reference sequence). The CDR3 DNA is TGTGCCAGCAGCCAAGTACTAGCGGGGGGGCCGGGGCAAGAGACCCAGTACTTC. As protein: CASSQVLAGGPGQETQYF.

There are many counts of this clonotype. The genes are TRBV10-3 and TRBJ2-7; 8 bases map to TRBD2. Trimming cost V 10 bases and J 3 bases; bases outside gene matches: 17. Germline CDR1 and CDR2: ENHRY and SYGVKD. The CDR3 runs 16 residues. CDR3 residues: CATTSLKITSGYEQYF. The CDR3 DNA reads as TGTGCCACCACTTCTCTAAAGATTACTAGCGGCTACGAGCAGTACTTC.

This sequence joins TRBV12-3 or TRBV12-4 and TRBJ2-1; 12 bases are a match to TRBD2. The CDR3 spans 14 residues. The V and J ends lost 5 bases and 12 bases, in that order; junction bases with no gene match: 8. CDR3 protein: CASSVSSGGGVQFF. CDR3 sequence (DNA): TGTGCCAGCAGTGTTTCTAGCGGGGGGGGTGTGCAGTTCTTC.

This clonotype was counted between two and nine times. The chain couples TRBV29-1 to TRBJ1-5; 8 bases are a match to TRBD1. With V trimmed by 6 bases and J by 6 bases, 7 bases remained unmatched. The CDR3 length is 13 residues. Germline CDR1 SQVTM, CDR2 ANQGSEA. Here the CDR3 reads CSVAGGRGQPQHF. The CDR3 nucleotides are TGCAGCGTGGCAGGGGGCCGGGGTCAGCCCCAGCATTTT. The whole variable domain, remainder taken from reference TRBV29-1 and TRBJ1-5, is SAVISQKPSRDICQRGTSLTIQCQVDSQVTMMFWYRQQPGQSLTLIATANQGSEATYESGFVIDKFPISRPNLTFSTLTVSNMSPEDSSIYLCSVAGGRGQPQHFGDGTRLSIL.

Ten or more counts support this clonotype. The chain uses TRBV7-2 and TRBJ2-7, with 10 positions matching TRBD1. CDR3 length: 17 residues. The junction had 15 bases not matched to a gene; V was cut back by 5 bases and J by 5 bases. The germline V gene has CDR1 SGHTA and CDR2 FQGNSA. CDR3 DNA sequence: TGTGCCAGCAGCCAGAGGAGGACAGGGGGGGTGATAAACGAGCAGTACTTC. Its protein is CASSQRRTGGVINEQYF.

This clonotype was counted only a few times. The J gene is TRBJ1-2, the V gene TRBV12-3 or TRBV12-4, with TRBD1 identical over 7 bases. With 6 bases clipped from V and 4 bases from J, the junction kept 8 bases outside the gene matches. The length of the CDR3 is 14 residues. The CDR3 DNA reads TGTGCCAGCAGCCCCCAGACAGGGTTCTATGGCTACACCTTC. Translated: CASSPQTGFYGYTF.

This clonotype was found a few times. The chain has TRBV3-1 and TRBJ2-6; a possible D gene is TRBD1 (6 bases). The CDR3 has 16 amino acids. The germline V and J ends were trimmed by 0 bases and 3 bases, with 9 bases remaining between them. Germline-derived CDR1 and CDR2 are LGHDT and YNNKEL (reference sequence). The CDR3 bases are TGTGCCAGCAGCCAAGAGAGACAGGTTGGGGCCAACGTCCTGACTTTC. It yields the protein CASSQERQVGANVLTF. Looking up the rest from reference TRBV3-1 and TRBJ2-6 gives the full variable domain: DTAVSQTPKYLVTQMGNDKSIKCEQNLGHDTMYWYKQDSKKFLKIMFSYNNKELIINETVPNRFSPKSPDKAHLNLHINSLELGDSAVYFCASSQERQVGANVLTFGAGSRLTVL.

As to this clonotype: Since no conserved phenylalanine or tryptophan closes the CDR3, a read error is the likely cause. The limits of the CDR3 on the DNA are not certain, so only TCRdb's listed CDR3 is given. The chain joins TRBV7-2 to TRBJ2-5; TRBD2 reflects the table's D call only, with no check against the DNA. Both ends counted, the CDR3 spans 8 residues. Per the germline V gene, CDR1 is SGHTA and CDR2 is FQGNSA. The CDR3 here is CASSLGTS.

The chain joins TRBV6-2 or TRBV6-3 to TRBJ2-5, with unresolved D. Deletions cut 2 bases from V and 5 bases from J, with 6 bases between. CDR1 is MNHEY and CDR2 is SVGEGT in the germline V gene. The CDR3 spans 12 residues. The CDR3 DNA is TGTGCCAGCAGTTACACCGGGGAGACCCAGTACTTC. Its protein is CASSYTGETQYF.

This clonotype is a singleton in its sample. This chain uses TRBV3-1 with TRBJ2-5; 9 bases map to TRBD2. Germline lookup yields CDR1 LGHDT and CDR2 YNNKEL (reference sequence). The V gene end was trimmed by 2 bases and the J gene end by 11 bases; junction bases not matched to a gene: 9. The CDR3 runs to 14 residues. This CDR3 reads CASSQQGSGSEQYF. CDR3 DNA: TGTGCCAGCAGCCAACAGGGTAGCGGGAGTGAGCAGTACTTC.

The V and J genes are TRBV28 and TRBJ2-5; 10 positions match TRBD2. Losses at the gene ends were 4 bases for V and 5 bases for J; bases not matched to a gene: 10. This CDR3 has 16 residues. CDR1 is MDHEN and CDR2 is SYDVKM in the germline V gene. For the CDR3, the DNA is TGTGCCAGCAGTTCCCCCTACAGCGGGAGGGGGGAGACCCAGTACTTC. It encodes CASSSPYSGRGETQYF.